This T cell receptor (beta chain) was profiled in a study of T cells after yellow fever vaccination. For the study at large: Fractions of low cell number were prepared using SMART-Seq v4 Ultra Low Input.

TCRdb analysed the 5' RACE reads with MiXCR anew, one entry per CDR3 protein. Among some 600,000 distinct CDR3 sequences listed, around an eighth were seen once. This clonotype showed up just a few times. The antigen is unknown. General study results and limits: Clones from primary vaccination mostly reappeared after the booster (roughly 97% CD4, approximately 86% CD8).

This sequence originates from a man aged 25-45 years who received the YFV17D yellow fever vaccine. Sequencing used PBMCs, obtained on the day of the yellow fever booster vaccination.

The CDR3 coding sequence is TGTGCCTGGAGTGTAAGAGATCCCGAGCAGTACTTC. Translating it yields CAWSVRDPEQYF. The chain combines TRBV30 with TRBJ2-7; D is undetermined. Germline V gene lookup returns CDR1 GTSNPN and CDR2 SVGIG (reference sequence). The CDR3 consists of 12 residues. V dropped 0 bases and J dropped 6 bases, with 9 bases sitting between them. The variable domain in full, with the rest retrieved from reference TRBV30 and TRBJ2-7, is SQTIHQWPATLVQPVGSPLSLECTVEGTSNPNLYWYRQAAGRGLQLLFYSVGIGQISSEVPQNLSASRPQDRQFILSSKKLLLSDSGFYLCAWSVRDPEQYFGPGTRLTVT.